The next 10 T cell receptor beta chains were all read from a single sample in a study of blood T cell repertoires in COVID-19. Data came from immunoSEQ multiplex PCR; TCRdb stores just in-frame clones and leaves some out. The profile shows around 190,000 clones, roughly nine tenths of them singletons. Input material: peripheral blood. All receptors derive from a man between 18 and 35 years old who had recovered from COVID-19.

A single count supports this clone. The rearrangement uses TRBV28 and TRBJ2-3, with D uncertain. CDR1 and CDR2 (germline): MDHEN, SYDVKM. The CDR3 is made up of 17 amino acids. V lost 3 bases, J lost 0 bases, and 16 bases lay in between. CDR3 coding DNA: TGTGCCAGCAGTTTCGTTCACGCGGCATCTAGCACAGATACGCAGTATTTT. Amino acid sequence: CASSFVHAASSTDTQYF.

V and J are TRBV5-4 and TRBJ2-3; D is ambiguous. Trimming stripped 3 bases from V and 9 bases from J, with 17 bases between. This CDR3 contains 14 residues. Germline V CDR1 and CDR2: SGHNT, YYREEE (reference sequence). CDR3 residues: CASSSPLRLGTQYF. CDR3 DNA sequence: TGTGCCAGCAGCTCCCCACTCAGGCTTGGCACGCAGTATTTT. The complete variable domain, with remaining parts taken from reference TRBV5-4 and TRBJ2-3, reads ETGVTQSPTHLIKTRGQQVTLRCSSQSGHNTVSWYQQALGQGPQFIFQYYREEENGRGNFPPRFSGLQFPNYSSELNVNALELDDSALYLCASSSPLRLGTQYFGPGTRLTVL.

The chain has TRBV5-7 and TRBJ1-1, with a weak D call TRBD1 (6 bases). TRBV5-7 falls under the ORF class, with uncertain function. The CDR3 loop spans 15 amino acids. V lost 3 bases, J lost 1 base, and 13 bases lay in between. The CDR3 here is CASSSSGQSNTEAFF. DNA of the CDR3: TGTGCCAGCAGCTCATCCGGACAGTCGAACACTGAAGCTTTCTTT.

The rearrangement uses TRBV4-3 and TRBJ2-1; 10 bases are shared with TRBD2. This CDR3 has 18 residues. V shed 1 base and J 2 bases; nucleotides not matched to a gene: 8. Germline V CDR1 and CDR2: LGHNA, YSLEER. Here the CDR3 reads CASSQAPSGSLAYNEQFF. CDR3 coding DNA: TGCGCCAGCAGCCAAGCCCCTAGCGGGAGTTTAGCCTACAATGAGCAGTTCTTC.

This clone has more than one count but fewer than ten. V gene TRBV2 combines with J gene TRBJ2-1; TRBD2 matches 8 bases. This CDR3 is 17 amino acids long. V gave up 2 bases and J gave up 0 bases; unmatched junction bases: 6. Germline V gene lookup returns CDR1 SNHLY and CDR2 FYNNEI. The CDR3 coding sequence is TGTGCCAGCAGTGAAAGCCTTAGCGGGGACTCCTACAATGAGCAGTTCTTC. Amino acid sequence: CASSESLSGDSYNEQFF.

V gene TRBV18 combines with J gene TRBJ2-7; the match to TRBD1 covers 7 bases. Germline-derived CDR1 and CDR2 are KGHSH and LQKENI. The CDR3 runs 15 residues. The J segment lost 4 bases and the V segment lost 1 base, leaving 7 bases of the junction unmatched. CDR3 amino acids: CASSPLTGVSYEQYF. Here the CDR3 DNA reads TGTGCCAGCTCACCACTAACAGGGGTTAGTTACGAGCAGTACTTC. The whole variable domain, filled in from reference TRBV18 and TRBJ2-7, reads NAGVMQNPRHLVRRRGQEARLRCSPMKGHSHVYWYRQLPEEGLKFMVYLQKENIIDESGMPKERFSAEFPKEGPSILRIQQVVRGDSAAYFCASSPLTGVSYEQYFGPGTRLTVT.

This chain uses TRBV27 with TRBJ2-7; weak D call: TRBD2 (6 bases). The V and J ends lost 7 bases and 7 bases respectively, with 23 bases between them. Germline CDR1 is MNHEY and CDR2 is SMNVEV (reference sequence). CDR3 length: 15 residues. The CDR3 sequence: CASTPSRGVVGEQYF. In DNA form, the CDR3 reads TGTGCCAGCACCCCCTCTCGCGGGGTTGTAGGAGAGCAGTACTTC.

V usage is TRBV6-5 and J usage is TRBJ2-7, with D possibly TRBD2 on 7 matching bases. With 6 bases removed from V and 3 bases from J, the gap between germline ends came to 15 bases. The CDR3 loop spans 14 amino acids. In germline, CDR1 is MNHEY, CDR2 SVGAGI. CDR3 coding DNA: TGTGCCAGCAGAGGGGGGGGTGGGCTCTACGAGCAGTACTTC. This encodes CASRGGGGLYEQYF.

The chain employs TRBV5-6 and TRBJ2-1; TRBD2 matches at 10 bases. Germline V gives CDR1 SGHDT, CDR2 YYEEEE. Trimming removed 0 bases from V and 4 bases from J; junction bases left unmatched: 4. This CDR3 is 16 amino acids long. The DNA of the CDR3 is TGTGCCAGCAGCTTGGGCAGCGGGAGGGTGTACAATGAGCAGTTCTTC. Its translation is CASSLGSGRVYNEQFF.

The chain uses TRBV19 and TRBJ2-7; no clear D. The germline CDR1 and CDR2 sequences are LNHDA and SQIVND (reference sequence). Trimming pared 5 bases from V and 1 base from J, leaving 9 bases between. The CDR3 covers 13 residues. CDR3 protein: CASSYGGSYEQYF. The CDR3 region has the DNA TGTGCCAGTAGTTATGGCGGTTCCTACGAGCAGTACTTC.